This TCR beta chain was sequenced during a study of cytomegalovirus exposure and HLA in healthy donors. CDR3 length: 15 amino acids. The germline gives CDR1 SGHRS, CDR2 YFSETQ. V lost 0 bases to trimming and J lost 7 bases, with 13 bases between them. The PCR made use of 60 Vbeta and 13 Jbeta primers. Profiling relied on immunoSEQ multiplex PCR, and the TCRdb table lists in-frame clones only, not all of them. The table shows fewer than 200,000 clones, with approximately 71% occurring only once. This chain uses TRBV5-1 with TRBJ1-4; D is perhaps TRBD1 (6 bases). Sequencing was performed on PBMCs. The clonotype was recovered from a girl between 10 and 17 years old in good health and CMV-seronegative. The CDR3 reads CASSLAGRGSEKLFF. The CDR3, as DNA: TGCGCCAGCAGCTTGGCAGGGAGGGGGAGTGAAAAACTGTTTTTT.